Each of the 24 T cell receptor beta chains below was sequenced from the same sample in a study of cytomegalovirus exposure and HLA in healthy donors. A multiplex PCR was run with 60 Vbeta primers and 13 Jbeta primers. Sequencing used immunoSEQ multiplex PCR; TCRdb keeps in-frame clones, though not all of them. The table shows 55,000 to 80,000 clones, with roughly 80% occurring only once. The material sequenced was PBMCs. All receptors come from a woman aged 25 to 39 in good health and CMV-seronegative.

The rearrangement uses TRBV5-1 and TRBJ1-1; D might be TRBD1 (5 bases). Germline CDR1 is SGHRS and CDR2 is YFSETQ. Between the trimmed V and J ends, which lost 3 bases and 5 bases, there was a span of 17 bases. The CDR3 sequence is 15 residues long. The CDR3 DNA reads TGCGCCAGCAGCTCGACCAGGGATGGAGGGACTGAAGCTTTCTTT. This gives the protein CASSSTRDGGTEAFF.

The chain has TRBV2 and TRBJ1-1; D might be TRBD1 (5 bases). The germline gives CDR1 SNHLY, CDR2 FYNNEI. The CDR3 covers 16 residues. Trimming removed 1 base from V and 0 bases from J, with 12 bases in between. The CDR3 DNA follows: TGTGCCAGCAGTGAAGATAGGGCAGGGATGAACACTGAAGCTTTCTTT. This encodes CASSEDRAGMNTEAFF.

The chain uses TRBV9 and TRBJ2-1, with no clear D. Germline-derived CDR1 and CDR2 are SGDLS and YYNGEE. This CDR3 is 12 amino acids long. V lost 3 bases and J lost 5, with 6 bases in between. In DNA form, the CDR3 reads TGTGCCAGCAGCGCCCAGGACAATGAGCAGTTCTTC. Its translation: CASSAQDNEQFF.

DNA for the CDR3: TGTGCCAGCAGGGCGGACAGGAACTATGGCTACACCTTC. This encodes CASRADRNYGYTF. The chain carries TRBV6-5 and TRBJ1-2, with 7 bases identical to TRBD1. Germline-derived CDR1 and CDR2 are MNHEY and SVGAGI. J gave up 2 bases and V 6 bases, and 3 bases lay outside the gene matches. This CDR3 is 13 amino acids long.

The rearrangement uses TRBV4-3 and TRBJ1-2; possible D gene TRBD1, 6 bases. This CDR3 has 15 amino acids. Germline CDR1 and CDR2: LGHNA and YSLEER. V was trimmed by 0 bases and J by 4 bases, leaving 12 bases between them. The CDR3 spells CASSQDRGGSYGYTF. In nucleotides, the CDR3 is TGCGCCAGCAGCCAAGACAGGGGCGGGAGCTATGGCTACACCTTC.

The rearrangement uses TRBV10-1 and TRBJ2-1, with D tentatively TRBD1 (6 bases). The CDR3 is 13 residues long. CDR1 and CDR2 (germline): WNHNN, SYGVQD (reference sequence). Trimming took 5 bases from V and 8 from J, leaving 13 bases between them. The chain's CDR3 is CASSLRGKDEQFF. CDR3 DNA: TGCGCCAGCAGTCTCAGGGGTAAAGATGAGCAGTTCTTC.

The chain uses TRBV5-6 and TRBJ2-1, with a weak D call TRBD1 (6 bases). V lost 2 bases and J 8 bases, leaving 20 bases between the germline ends. CDR1 SGHDT and CDR2 YYEEEE come from the germline V gene. The length of the CDR3 is 16 residues. The CDR3 DNA reads as TGTGCCAGCAGCTTAGACAGGTACCCCGGATCCGATGAGCAGTTCTTC. Translating it yields CASSLDRYPGSDEQFF.

V is TRBV9 and J is TRBJ2-4, with 7 bases lining up with TRBD1. CDR1 is SGDLS, CDR2 YYNGEE, per germline. The V gene end was trimmed by 3 bases and the J gene end by 1 base; junction bases not matched to a gene: 10. The CDR3 runs 17 residues. In DNA, the CDR3 is TGTGCCAGCAGCGCCAAAGCGACAGGGATTGCCAAAAACATTCAGTACTTC. Translating it yields CASSAKATGIAKNIQYF.

Points on this clone: This clone may be a read error of a much larger clone one base away. Other DNA sequences in this sample translate to the same CDR3. The gene calls are TRBV5-1 and TRBJ1-6; D ambiguous. The CDR3 has 15 amino acids. Germline CDR1 reads SGHRS; CDR2 reads YFSETQ. The CDR3 loop reads CASSFGSYSDSPLHF. CDR3 DNA: TGCGCCAGCAGCTTTGGGTCTTACAGTGATTCGCCCCTCCACTTT.

This clone was detected only once. CDR3 bases: TGTGCCAGCAGCGAGGACAGGGGTGACACCGGGGAGCTGTTTTTT. Amino acids: CASSEDRGDTGELFF. The chain recombines TRBV6-1 with TRBJ2-2; 9 bases fit TRBD1. After removal of 6 bases from V and 3 bases from J, the junction contained 5 bases not matched to a gene. The CDR3 has 15 amino acids. From germline, CDR1 is MNHNS and CDR2 SASEGT.

CDR3 residues: CASSLKLNTIYF. CDR3 nucleotides: TGTGCCAGCAGCTTGAAACTAAACACCATATATTTT. The chain employs TRBV5-8 and TRBJ1-3; D gene unclear. Germline lookup yields CDR1 SGHTS and CDR2 YDEGEE. V was pared by 1 base and J by 6 bases, with 5 bases between. The CDR3 runs 12 residues.

The chain uses TRBV7-2 and TRBJ2-7; the D gene is possibly TRBD1 (6 bases). CDR1 and CDR2 from the germline V gene are SGHTA and FQGNSA. The CDR3 sequence is 12 residues long. Deletions cut 5 bases from V and 3 bases from J, with 8 bases between. The CDR3 bases are TGTGCCAGCAGCCCGACAGGCTACGAGCAGTACTTC. Amino acids: CASSPTGYEQYF.

The count of this clone is one. V usage is TRBV7-9 and J usage is TRBJ1-2; no reliable D call. Germline V gene data show CDR1 as SEHNR and CDR2 as FQNEAQ (reference sequence). V lost 9 bases and J lost 4, with 18 bases in between. This CDR3 spans 14 amino acids. The CDR3 DNA sequence: TGTGCCAGGGGAGAAGTAGGCAACCTCTATGGCTACACCTTC. Encoded protein: CARGEVGNLYGYTF.

This clone was observed a single time. The gene calls are TRBV19 and TRBJ2-2; 8 bases line up with TRBD2. V gave up 10 bases and J gave up 4 bases; unmatched junction bases: 11. The CDR3 has 15 residues. Germline V CDR1 and CDR2: LNHDA, SQIVND (reference sequence). This chain's CDR3 is CATRGGGVGTGELFF. CDR3 DNA: TGTGCCACCCGGGGGGGAGGAGTCGGCACCGGGGAGCTGTTTTTT.

The CDR3 nucleotides are TGCGCCAGCAGCCTACTAGCGGGGAGGCAAGAGACCCAGTACTTC. It specifies CASSLLAGRQETQYF. The rearrangement joins TRBV4-3 to TRBJ2-5, with 10 bases identical to TRBD2. The CDR3 loop spans 15 amino acids. CDR1 and CDR2 (germline): LGHNA, YSLEER. V was pared by 4 bases and J by 2 bases, with 4 bases of the junction left unmatched.

This chain connects TRBV5-4 to TRBJ2-5, with a weak D call TRBD1 (6 bases). This CDR3 contains 14 residues. Looked up from germline, CDR1 is SGHNT and CDR2 is YYREEE (reference sequence). Trimming removed 6 bases at V and 4 bases at J, with 16 bases between. CDR3 sequence reads: CASTVQGPRETQYF. CDR3 DNA: TGTGCCAGCACCGTACAGGGTCCCCGAGAGACCCAGTACTTC.

The gene calls are TRBV7-9 and TRBJ2-3; 12 nucleotides line up with TRBD2. Germline lookup yields CDR1 SEHNR and CDR2 FQNEAQ (reference sequence). The CDR3 loop spans 16 amino acids. Trimming at V came to 4 bases and at J to 5 bases, leaving 7 bases not matched to a gene. In nucleotides, the CDR3 is TGTGCCAGCAGCTCTAGACTAGCGGGGGATCGAGATACGCAGTATTTT. This gives the protein CASSSRLAGDRDTQYF.

J is TRBJ2-5 and V is TRBV4-3; the match to TRBD2 covers 11 bases. V lost 2 bases and J lost 1; bases outside the gene matches: 9. From germline, CDR1 is LGHNA and CDR2 YSLEER. The CDR3 covers 18 residues. In nucleotides, the CDR3 is TGCGCCAGCAGCCAAAATCGGCTAGCGGGGGGCTTCCAAGAGACCCAGTACTTC. Translating gives CASSQNRLAGGFQETQYF.

The chain carries TRBV6-4 and TRBJ2-1; 8 bases line up with TRBD1. Germline values: CDR1 MRHNA, CDR2 SNTAGT. V lost 3 bases, J lost 6 bases, and 4 bases stayed unmatched. There are 14 residues in the CDR3. The CDR3 protein is CASSEWDRSNEQFF. The CDR3 DNA sequence: TGTGCCAGCAGTGAGTGGGACAGGAGCAATGAGCAGTTCTTC.

The gene calls are TRBV7-8 and TRBJ1-2; the D is unclear. The V end was cut by 0 bases, the J end by 8 bases, with 13 bases between. The CDR3 extends over 14 amino acids. CDR1 SGHVS and CDR2 FQNEAQ come from the germline V gene. In nucleotides, the CDR3 is TGTGCCAGCAGCTTAGCGGTCGGAGGCCTGGGCTACACCTTC. Its protein is CASSLAVGGLGYTF.

This chain connects TRBV5-6 to TRBJ1-6; D gene uncertain. Trimming stripped 4 bases from V and 9 bases from J, with 8 bases between. The CDR3 is made up of 12 amino acids. Germline V gene data show CDR1 as SGHDT and CDR2 as YYEEEE. In DNA, the CDR3 is TGTGCCAGCAGCCCCTCGGGTTCACCCCTCCACTTT. Amino acids: CASSPSGSPLHF.

The chain carries TRBV29-1 and TRBJ1-2; unclear D gene. Germline-derived CDR1 and CDR2 are SQVTM and ANQGSEA. CDR3 length: 13 residues. V dropped 0 bases and J dropped 8 bases, with 13 bases sitting between them. CDR3 in DNA: TGCAGCGTTGAAGAAGGAGGGATGGGCGGCTACACCTTC. Protein: CSVEEGGMGGYTF.

This chain joins TRBV6-5 and TRBJ2-6; D is perhaps TRBD1 (5 bases). V lost 5 bases, J lost 0 bases, and 8 bases lay in between. The germline V gene encodes CDR1 MNHEY and CDR2 SVGAGI. CDR3 length: 15 amino acids. CDR3 sequence (DNA): TGTGCCAGCAGTGTCGACAGCTCTGGGGCCAACGTCCTGACTTTC. This encodes CASSVDSSGANVLTF.

Here the CDR3 reads CATSRITGTSVFPGELFF. CDR3 coding DNA: TGTGCCACCAGCAGAATAACCGGGACTAGTGTTTTTCCCGGGGAGCTGTTTTTT. J is TRBJ2-2 and V is TRBV15, with 8 bases that match TRBD2. V gave up 2 bases and J gave up 6 bases; unmatched junction bases: 14. Germline-derived CDR1 and CDR2 are LNHNV and YYDKDF (reference sequence). CDR3 length equals 18 residues.